This entry lists 3 T cell receptor beta chains sequenced from one sample in a study of blood T cell repertoires in COVID-19. Here immunoSEQ multiplex PCR was the method, and the copy in TCRdb shows in-frame clones only, minus some. The sample shows 200,000 to 300,000 clones, about 80% of them seen only once. The sequencing input was peripheral blood. The receptors shown here come from a woman over 75 with acute or convalescent COVID-19.

V and J are TRBV7-8 and TRBJ1-1; D perhaps matches TRBD1 (5 bases). The germline V gene has CDR1 SGHVS and CDR2 FQNEAQ. The CDR3 is 13 residues long. V was trimmed by 5 bases and J by 5 bases, leaving 12 bases between them. The CDR3 coding sequence is TGTGCCAGCAGCACCAGGGCGGGAACTGAAGCTTTCTTT. Translation gives CASSTRAGTEAFF. Variable domain in full (rest from reference TRBV7-8 and TRBJ1-1): GAGVSQSPRYKVAKRGQDVALRCDPISGHVSLFWYQQALGQGPEFLTYFQNEAQLDKSGLPSDRFFAERPEGSVSTLKIQRTQQEDSAVYLCASSTRAGTEAFFGQGTRLTVV.

J is TRBJ1-5 and V is TRBV6-1; D call uncertain. V shed 2 bases and J shed 6 bases, with 11 bases lying between them. This CDR3 comprises 14 residues. The germline V gene encodes CDR1 MNHNS and CDR2 SASEGT. The DNA for the CDR3 is TGTGCCAGCAGTGAATTCCATAGAGGTCAGCCCCAGCATTTT. The encoded protein is CASSEFHRGQPQHF.

This clone was detected only a few times. The chain combines TRBV19 with TRBJ1-1; D is unresolved. The CDR3 has 14 residues. Trimming removed 10 bases from V and 0 bases from J, with 15 bases in between. Germline loops: CDR1 LNHDA, CDR2 SQIVND (reference sequence). The CDR3 DNA reads TGTGCCACCGAGTCCAGGTCAATGAACACTGAAGCTTTCTTT. This translates into CATESRSMNTEAFF.